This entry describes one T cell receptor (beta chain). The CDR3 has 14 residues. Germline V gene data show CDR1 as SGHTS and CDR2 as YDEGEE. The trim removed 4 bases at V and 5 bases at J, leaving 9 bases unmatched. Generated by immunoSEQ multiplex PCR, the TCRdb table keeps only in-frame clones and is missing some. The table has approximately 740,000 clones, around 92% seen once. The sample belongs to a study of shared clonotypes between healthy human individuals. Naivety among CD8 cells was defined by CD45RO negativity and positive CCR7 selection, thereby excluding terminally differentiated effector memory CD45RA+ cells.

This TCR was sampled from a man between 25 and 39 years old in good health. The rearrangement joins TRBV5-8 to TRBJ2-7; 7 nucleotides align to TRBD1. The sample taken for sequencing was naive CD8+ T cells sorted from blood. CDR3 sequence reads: CASSLGQFVDEQYF. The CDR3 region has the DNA TGTGCCAGCAGCCTGGGACAGTTTGTCGACGAGCAGTACTTC.